Following are 8 T cell receptor beta chains from one sample sequenced in a study of shared clonotypes between healthy human individuals. Sequencing used immunoSEQ multiplex PCR; TCRdb keeps in-frame clones, though not all of them. The sample gives about 770,000 clones, 55% to 80% of which show up once; under 2% is in the top ten. Sequenced sample: memory CD4+ T cells sorted from blood. The subset was: CD45RA-negative fraction. These receptors all stem from a woman younger than 45 in good health.

The chain recombines TRBV5-1 with TRBJ2-4, with D possibly being TRBD2 (5 bases). The CDR3 length is 16 residues. V was cut by 4 bases and J by 1 base, with 15 bases left in between. CDR1 is SGHRS, CDR2 YFSETQ, per germline. The CDR3 loop is CASSPEVQGAKNIQYF. CDR3 bases: TGCGCCAGCAGCCCGGAGGTTCAAGGGGCCAAAAACATTCAGTACTTC.

The chain has TRBV5-4 and TRBJ2-7; the match to TRBD2 covers 10 bases. CDR3 length: 18 amino acids. V lost 0 bases and J lost 1; bases outside the gene matches: 10. CDR1 is SGHNT, CDR2 YYREEE, per germline (reference sequence). The CDR3 sequence is CASSLVGLAESISYEQYF. Written as DNA, the CDR3 is TGTGCCAGCAGCTTGGTCGGACTAGCGGAGTCAATTTCCTACGAGCAGTACTTC. The full variable domain, completed using reference TRBV5-4 and TRBJ2-7, is ETGVTQSPTHLIKTRGQQVTLRCSSQSGHNTVSWYQQALGQGPQFIFQYYREEENGRGNFPPRFSGLQFPNYSSELNVNALELDDSALYLCASSLVGLAESISYEQYFGPGTRLTVT.

The DNA for the CDR3 is TGCGCCAGCAGCCAAGAGATGCTAGCGGGAGGTGAGGAGACCCAGTACTTC. It is translated as CASSQEMLAGGEETQYF. This sequence joins TRBV4-1 and TRBJ2-5; 11 bases match TRBD2. The CDR3 is made up of 17 amino acids. With 0 bases clipped from V and 5 bases from J, the junction kept 8 bases outside the gene matches. From germline, CDR1 is MGHRA and CDR2 YSYEKL.

V gene TRBV28 combines with J gene TRBJ2-1; 12 bases map to TRBD2. With V trimmed by 6 bases and J by 8 bases, 8 bases remained unmatched. The CDR3 totals 15 residues. The V gene's germline CDR1 is MDHEN and CDR2 SYDVKM. The CDR3 DNA is TGTGCCAGCAGCCCGCGACTAGCGGGAGCCTATGAGCAGTTCTTC. As protein: CASSPRLAGAYEQFF.

This chain links TRBV30 with TRBJ1-1; no clear D gene. The CDR3 length is 16 residues. CDR1 is GTSNPN, CDR2 SVGIG, per germline (reference sequence). V gave up 5 bases and J gave up 5 bases, with 24 bases separating them. The CDR3 DNA sequence: TGTGCCTGGGTTAAGGTACAGCCTATGAAAGGGACTGAAGCTTTCTTT. Translated: CAWVKVQPMKGTEAFF.

J is TRBJ2-1 and V is TRBV11-1, with 7 bases that match TRBD1. The germline V gene encodes CDR1 SGHAT and CDR2 FQDESV (reference sequence). V gave up 3 bases and J gave up 4 bases; unmatched junction bases: 9. The length of the CDR3 is 16 residues. The CDR3 DNA reads as TGTGCCAGCAGCTTCTCTTGGTGGGACAGTTACAATGAGCAGTTCTTC. This encodes CASSFSWWDSYNEQFF.

This clone was recorded many times. The chain carries TRBV5-1 and TRBJ1-1; possibly TRBD1 for D (6 bases). The germline CDR1 and CDR2 sequences are SGHRS and YFSETQ. V was cut by 0 bases and J by 1 base, with 16 bases left in between. CDR3 length: 17 residues. CDR3: CASSLVALGQPNTEAFF. The CDR3 DNA follows: TGCGCCAGCAGCTTGGTAGCGCTAGGACAGCCGAACACTGAAGCTTTCTTT.

In regard to this clone: This CDR3 is also generated by other DNA sequences in the sample. The genes are TRBV28 and TRBJ2-7; 10 nucleotides match TRBD1. Germline-derived CDR1 and CDR2 are MDHEN and SYDVKM. The trim removed 4 bases at V and 2 bases at J, leaving 8 bases unmatched. CDR3 length equals 16 residues. Written as DNA, the CDR3 is TGTGCCAGCAGTTCTCCGGGACAGGGGTCAACCTACGAGCAGTACTTC. It codes for CASSSPGQGSTYEQYF.